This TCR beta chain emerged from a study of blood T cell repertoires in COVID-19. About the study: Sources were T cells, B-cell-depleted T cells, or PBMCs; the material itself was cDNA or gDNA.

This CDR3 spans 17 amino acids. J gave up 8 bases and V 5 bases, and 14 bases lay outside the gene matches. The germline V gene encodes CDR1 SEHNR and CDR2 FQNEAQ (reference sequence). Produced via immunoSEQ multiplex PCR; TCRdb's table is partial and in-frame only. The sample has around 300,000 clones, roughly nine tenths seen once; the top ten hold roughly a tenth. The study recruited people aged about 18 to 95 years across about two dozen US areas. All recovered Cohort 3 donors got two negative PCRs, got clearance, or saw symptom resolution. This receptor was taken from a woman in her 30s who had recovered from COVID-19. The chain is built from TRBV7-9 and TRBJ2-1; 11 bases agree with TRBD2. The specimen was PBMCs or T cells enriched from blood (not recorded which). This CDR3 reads CASSDNPGLAVKYEQFF. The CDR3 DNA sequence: TGTGCCAGCAGCGATAATCCGGGACTAGCGGTTAAATATGAGCAGTTCTTC. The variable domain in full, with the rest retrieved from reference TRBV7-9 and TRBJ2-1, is DTGVSQNPRHKITKRGQNVTFRCDPISEHNRLYWYRQTLGQGPEFLTYFQNEAQLEKSRLLSDRFSAERPKGSFSTLEIQRTEQGDSAMYLCASSDNPGLAVKYEQFFGPGTRLTVL.